This section outlines one TCR beta chain sequence together with its context. The antigen remains undetermined. A junction end diverges from the germline sequence, so it may reflect a read error. Making TCR beta cDNA involved approximately 0.5 ug total RNA and a constant-region primer. Three nested multiplex PCR rounds of slightly modified ARM-PCR generated TCR beta libraries. TCRdb recomputed calls from the multiplex PCR reads with MiXCR, one row per CDR3 protein. The sample yields about 300,000 distinct CDR3 sequences, 60% to 80% seen once. This entry comes from a study of tumor-infiltrating lymphocytes in primary liver carcinoma. Notes on the study in general: Tumors carried a top-250-clone fraction significantly exceeding that of blood (p = 0.039). Lesser overlap characterized tumor-adjacent and tumor-blood pairs relative to tumor region pairs. Owing to bulk unsorted samples, no comparison was made between CD4+ and CD8+ repertoires.

Out of unsorted whole blood came the blood RNA, and germline DNA was extracted as well. The study enrolled treatment-naive patients with chronic HBV infection. This receptor was obtained from a middle-aged man with primary liver carcinoma and hepatitis B virus infection. Sequenced material: peripheral blood.

The CDR3 DNA is TGTGCCAGTAGCTGGGATGCCAGCTTTGAAGTTTTCTTT. Translation: CASSWDASFEVFF. The chain is built from TRBV6-2 or TRBV6-3 and TRBJ1-1; unclear D gene. The CDR3 is 13 residues long. Germline CDR1 and CDR2: MNHEY and SVGEGT.